This entry lists 11 T cell receptor beta chains sequenced from one sample in a study of blood T cell repertoires in COVID-19. Libraries were prepared by immunoSEQ multiplex PCR; TCRdb keeps only in-frame clonotypes and omits some of them. This repertoire shows under 350,000 clones, 85% found once; its top ten account for 13%. Material for sequencing was peripheral blood. All receptors come from a human donor in a cohort sampled during active COVID-19.

V usage is TRBV29-1 and J usage is TRBJ2-5; no reliable D call. The germline CDR1 and CDR2 sequences are SQVTM and ANQGSEA. The V end was cut by 5 bases, the J end by 1 base, with 5 bases between. CDR3 size: 11 residues. CDR3 in DNA: TGCAGCGTTTACAGCCAAGAGACCCAGTACTTC. Translating it yields CSVYSQETQYF.

This clone has just one count. V is TRBV7-2 and J is TRBJ2-4; D is ambiguous. The CDR3 covers 14 residues. The V gene's germline CDR1 is SGHTA and CDR2 FQGNSA. The V end was cut by 0 bases, the J end by 0 bases, with 3 bases between. The CDR3 DNA follows: TGTGCCAGCAGCTTAGCGGCAGCCAAAAACATTCAGTACTTC. It encodes CASSLAAAKNIQYF.

The chain links TRBV6-2 or TRBV6-3 to TRBJ2-1, with 11 nucleotides matching TRBD2. Germline loops: CDR1 MNHEY, CDR2 SVGEGT. The CDR3 runs to 13 residues. The V gene end was trimmed by 6 bases and the J gene end by 9 bases; junction bases not matched to a gene: 4. The CDR3 spells CASRPSGRREQFF. DNA of the CDR3: TGTGCCAGCAGGCCTAGCGGGAGGCGTGAGCAGTTCTTC.

This chain joins TRBV6-5 and TRBJ1-2; no clear D gene. V was shortened by 6 bases and J by 7 bases, with 12 bases between the two germline ends. The CDR3 covers 12 residues. The germline CDR1 and CDR2 sequences are MNHEY and SVGAGI. The CDR3 DNA follows: TGTGCCAGCAGCGGATTATCGGGTGGCTACACCTTC. The encoded protein is CASSGLSGGYTF.

In regard to this clone: Sequence at one end of the junction differs from germline and may be a read error. The rearrangement links TRBV6-2 or TRBV6-3 to TRBJ1-1; 7 bases are a match to TRBD1. From germline, CDR1 is MNHEY and CDR2 SVGEGT. The CDR3 contains 14 residues. CDR3 sequence (DNA): TGTGCCAGCAGTTACTCGACAGGGCGGTTGGAAGCCTTCTTT. It is translated as CASSYSTGRLEAFF.

V and J are TRBV28 and TRBJ2-3, with TRBD2 matching over 10 bases. Per germline, CDR1 MDHEN and CDR2 SYDVKM. CDR3 length equals 15 residues. V dropped 6 bases and J dropped 2; count of bases not matched to a gene: 5. As DNA, the CDR3 is TGTGCCAGCAGGGCTAGCGGGAGTCCCACAGATACGCAGTATTTT. Translating gives CASRASGSPTDTQYF.

The J gene is TRBJ1-3, the V gene TRBV2; TRBD1 aligns across 8 bases. This CDR3 is 16 amino acids long. Trimming cost V 6 bases and J 1 base; bases outside gene matches: 8. Germline V CDR1 and CDR2: SNHLY, FYNNEI. The CDR3 coding sequence is TGTGCCAGCAGCCGACAGGGGAAACAATCTGGAAACACCATATATTTT. This translates into CASSRQGKQSGNTIYF.

The rearrangement links TRBV6-5 to TRBJ2-2; D not certain. With 6 bases removed from V and 4 bases from J, the gap between germline ends came to 9 bases. The CDR3 is 13 amino acids. Germline CDR1 MNHEY, CDR2 SVGAGI. DNA of the CDR3: TGTGCCAGCAGGGTGACAAGCACCGGGGAGCTGTTTTTT. Protein sequence: CASRVTSTGELFF.

V and J are TRBV4-1 and TRBJ2-6; a possible D gene is TRBD1 (6 bases). The CDR3 extends over 18 amino acids. V shed 2 bases and J shed 2 bases, with 16 bases lying between them. Germline loops: CDR1 MGHRA, CDR2 YSYEKL. CDR3 DNA: TGCGCCAGCAGCCAACGCCGTGACCAGGGGCCTGGGGCCAACGTCCTGACTTTC. Protein product: CASSQRRDQGPGANVLTF.

The chain joins TRBV10-3 to TRBJ1-3; D possibly corresponds to TRBD1 (5 bases). Trimming pared 9 bases from V and 0 bases from J, leaving 15 bases between. The CDR3 contains 15 residues. Germline CDR1 and CDR2: ENHRY and SYGVKD. In nucleotides, the CDR3 is TGTGCCATAAAAGCAGGGCCGCTCTCTGGAAACACCATATATTTT. It yields the protein CAIKAGPLSGNTIYF.

The chain has TRBV19 and TRBJ2-7; TRBD2 is a possible D gene (5 bases). V was clipped by 5 bases and J by 5 bases, with 19 bases between them. This CDR3 spans 15 amino acids. Germline values: CDR1 LNHDA, CDR2 SQIVND (reference sequence). CDR3 sequence reads: CASSPQGLASHEQYF. DNA for the CDR3: TGTGCCAGTAGTCCCCAAGGGCTAGCTTCCCACGAGCAGTACTTC.